The sequence of this T cell receptor beta chain was determined in a study of regulatory T cells in long-lasting Graves disease. This clonotype was seen a few times. Its antigen is unknown. The V and J ends lost 8 bases and 4 bases respectively, with 9 bases between them. This CDR3 is 12 amino acids long. Germline CDR1 is GTSNPN and CDR2 is SVGIG (reference sequence). Libraries of TCR beta came from iRepertoire HTBI primers plus Arm-PCR of CDR3 regions. TCRdb used MiXCR to reprocess the multiplex PCR reads, holding one entry per CDR3 protein. Here the sample spans 400,000 to 500,000 distinct CDR3 sequences, about a sixth being singletons. The study, taken as a whole, reports: Researchers reported studying only peripheral blood, not thyroid tissue.

As to time point: newly diagnosed GD, antithyroid drugs for less than 3 months. Following extraction of RNA from PBMCs, that RNA was used to make the TCR library. EDTA tubes were used for drawing 8 to 9 milliliters of peripheral blood. The same specimen was also included in a second study, on T cells in Graves' hyperthyroidism and ophthalmopathy. That source adds: Those patients with uncontrolled infection, other autoimmune disease, pregnancy or lactation were excluded.

This receptor was obtained from a woman aged 18-29 years with Graves disease. Source: peripheral blood mononuclear cells (PBMCs), taken at new diagnosis, from a patient treated with antithyroid drugs. The V gene is TRBV30, the J gene TRBJ1-6, with D possibly matching TRBD1 (6 bases). CDR3 sequence reads: CARGQYNSPLHF. CDR3 DNA sequence: TGTGCCCGAGGACAGTATAATTCACCCCTCCACTTT.